Here is one T cell receptor beta chain with its context. Measured with immunoSEQ multiplex PCR; TCRdb has only the in-frame clones, and not every one. The table lists about 12,000 clones, around 96% of them singletons, with about 5.7% in the top ten. The sample is drawn from a study of technical replicates of blood from several donors. V was shortened by 1 base and J by 0 bases, with 5 bases between the two germline ends. Germline values: CDR1 SGHVS, CDR2 FNYEAQ. The CDR3 is 14 amino acids. The sequenced material came from PBMCs. The rearrangement uses TRBV7-6 and TRBJ2-3, with D unresolved. The TCR originated in a human donor in good health. The CDR3 region is CASSLGASTDTQYF. CDR3 coding DNA: TGTGCCAGCAGCTTAGGAGCTAGCACAGATACGCAGTATTTT.